A selection of T cell receptor beta chains follows, all from one sample in a study of T cells after yellow fever vaccination. MiXCR, run by TCRdb on the 5' RACE reads, gives a single entry per CDR3 protein. Of under 300,000 distinct CDR3 sequences detected, roughly 13% appear once; the ten largest clones hold approximately 0.49%. Source: CD4+ T cells sorted from PBMCs, taken 45 days after the yellow fever booster vaccination. Receptors were obtained from a young man who received the YFV17D yellow fever vaccine. The CDR3 runs from the conserved cysteine through the conserved F or W. A D gene is named only where the DNA matches it firmly. Size is omitted from some rows. Given values are once, few, many or a class for expanded clones.

clone size,J gene,D gene,V gene,CDR3 length,CDR3 protein,CDR3 DNA
many,TRBJ2-7,-,TRBV18,14,CASSPPTSSYEQYF,TGTGCCAGCTCACCACCTACCAGCTCCTACGAGCAGTACTTC
-,TRBJ1-5,-,TRBV2,13,CASSWDRGEPQHF,TGTGCCAGCAGCTGGGACCGAGGAGAGCCCCAGCATTTT
-,TRBJ2-3,-,TRBV15,16,CATSRGGEVGTDTQYF,TGTGCCACCAGCAGAGGGGGGGAGGTTGGCACAGATACGCAGTATTTT
few,TRBJ2-1,TRBD2,TRBV14,15,CASSQGLARYNEQFF,TGTGCCAGCAGCCAAGGACTAGCGAGGTACAATGAGCAGTTCTTC
few,TRBJ1-2,-,TRBV20-1,12,CSAGGNNYGYTF,TGCAGTGCGGGGGGCAATAACTATGGCTACACCTTC
-,TRBJ1-2,-,TRBV2,12,CASRRTEDGYTF,TGTGCCAGCAGGAGGACAGAAGATGGCTACACCTTC
-,TRBJ1-5,-,TRBV5-1,15,CASSITTGLGQPQHF,TGCGCCAGCAGCATTACAACAGGGCTGGGACAGCCCCAGCATTTT
-,TRBJ2-2,TRBD2,TRBV20-1,14,CSALAGRSAGELFF,TGCAGTGCTCTAGCGGGAAGATCGGCCGGGGAGCTGTTTTTT
-,TRBJ2-7,TRBD1,TRBV12-3/TRBV12-4,13,CASRTGLEGEQYF,TGTGCCAGCAGGACAGGGTTAGAGGGCGAGCAGTACTTC
few,TRBJ2-7,-,TRBV7-9,14,CASSLAGSAYEQYF,TGTGCCAGCAGCTTAGCGGGGAGCGCCTACGAGCAGTACTTC
few,TRBJ1-4,-,TRBV10-1,14,CASSEHGLPEKLFF,TGCGCCAGCAGTGAACATGGACTACCCGAAAAACTGTTTTTT
few,TRBJ2-1,TRBD2,TRBV12-3/TRBV12-4,15,CASRLAGGPGNEQFF,TGTGCCAGCAGGTTAGCGGGAGGGCCGGGGAATGAGCAGTTCTTC
many,TRBJ2-1,-,TRBV12-3/TRBV12-4,13,CASSLSGPNEQFF,TGTGCCAGCAGCCTGTCAGGCCCAAATGAGCAGTTCTTC
-,TRBJ2-7,TRBD1,TRBV27,15,CASSPLGTGVNEQYF,TGTGCCAGCAGTCCCCTCGGGACAGGGGTCAACGAGCAGTACTTC
-,TRBJ2-3,-,TRBV20-1,13,CSASFADTDTQYF,TGCAGTGCTAGTTTCGCGGACACAGATACGCAGTATTTT
-,TRBJ2-3,-,TRBV4-3,15,CASSQDMVGSDTQYF,TGCGCCAGCAGCCAAGATATGGTGGGGTCAGATACGCAGTATTTT
-,TRBJ2-7,-,TRBV20-1,9,CSAMYEQYF,TGCAGTGCTATGTACGAGCAGTACTTC
-,TRBJ2-2,-,TRBV5-1,14,CASSPGPNTGELFF,TGCGCCAGCAGCCCGGGACCTAACACCGGGGAGCTGTTTTTT
few,TRBJ2-3,TRBD2,TRBV12-3/TRBV12-4,16,CASSSTLAGGADTQYF,TGTGCCAGCAGTTCCACGCTAGCGGGAGGAGCAGATACGCAGTATTTT
few,TRBJ1-1,-,TRBV7-9,14,CASSSLRSKTEAFF,TGTGCCAGCAGCTCCCTTCGTTCGAAGACTGAAGCTTTCTTT
few,TRBJ2-3,-,TRBV28,13,CASSPSLENTQYF,TGTGCCAGCAGTCCTTCCTTAGAGAATACGCAGTATTTT
-,TRBJ2-7,-,TRBV10-3,12,CAISAYSYEQYF,TGTGCCATCAGTGCCTACAGCTACGAGCAGTACTTC
few,TRBJ1-1,-,TRBV29-1,15,CSVEGRSDTNTEAFF,TGCAGCGTTGAGGGGCGTAGCGACACGAACACTGAAGCTTTCTTT
-,TRBJ2-6,-,TRBV12-3/TRBV12-4,19,CAISLATGVSGSGANVLTF,TGTGCCATCAGCTTGGCAACGGGCGTCTCAGGCTCTGGGGCCAACGTCCTGACTTTC
few,TRBJ2-5,-,TRBV12-5,13,CASGLAEGETQYF,TGTGCTAGTGGTTTGGCCGAGGGAGAGACCCAGTACTTC
-,TRBJ2-1,-,TRBV20-1,13,CSAHAGQFGEQFF,TGCAGTGCTCACGCGGGGCAGTTCGGGGAGCAGTTCTTC
few,TRBJ2-5,-,TRBV10-3,14,CAITPGPLQETQYF,TGTGCCATCACCCCGGGCCCTCTTCAAGAGACCCAGTACTTC
few,TRBJ2-7,TRBD1,TRBV28,15,CASSAGQDPPRQQYF,TGTGCCAGCAGTGCAGGACAGGACCCGCCAAGACAGCAGTACTTC
few,TRBJ2-3,-,TRBV29-1,11,CSVPGHLTQYF,TGCAGCGTTCCAGGACACCTTACGCAGTATTTT